This entry lists 8 T cell receptor beta chains sequenced from one sample in a study of cytomegalovirus exposure and HLA in healthy donors. The PCR used 60 Vbeta and 13 Jbeta primers. Profiling relied on immunoSEQ multiplex PCR, and the TCRdb table lists in-frame clones only, not all of them. The sample data list 50,000 to 60,000 clones. Sequenced input: PBMCs. All receptors derive from a woman aged 50 to 60 in good health and CMV-seropositive.

The chain employs TRBV5-4 and TRBJ2-7; D is uncertain. Trimming cost V 0 bases and J 3 bases, with 4 bases left between them. The CDR3 runs to 12 residues. Germline V gene data show CDR1 as SGHNT and CDR2 as YYREEE (reference sequence). CDR3 protein: CASSLVGYEQYF. The DNA of the CDR3 is TGTGCCAGCAGCTTGGTCGGCTACGAGCAGTACTTC.

For the CDR3, the DNA is TGTGCCAGCAGACGGACAGGGGGCTTTATAGGGGATACGCAGTATTTT. Residues: CASRRTGGFIGDTQYF. This chain connects TRBV27 to TRBJ2-3; 11 positions match TRBD1. This CDR3 comprises 16 residues. In germline, CDR1 is MNHEY, CDR2 SMNVEV (reference sequence). V gave up 6 bases and J gave up 6 bases; unmatched junction bases: 11.

CDR3 nucleotide sequence: TGCGCCAGCAGAGAGGACAGCTTTTCTGAAGCTTTCTTT. Protein sequence: CASREDSFSEAFF. This rearrangement joins TRBV10-2 to TRBJ1-1, with D perhaps matching TRBD1 (6 bases). Germline-derived CDR1 and CDR2 are WSHSY and SAAADI. Trimming stripped 6 bases from V and 6 bases from J, with 14 bases between. The CDR3 spans 13 residues.

The rearrangement uses TRBV6-5 and TRBJ1-5, with 12 bases that match TRBD1. There are 16 residues in the CDR3. After removal of 0 bases from V and 6 bases from J, the junction contained 3 bases not matched to a gene. Germline values: CDR1 MNHEY, CDR2 SVGAGI. The CDR3 coding sequence is TGTGCCAGCAGTTACTCGGGACAGGGGGCGGGTCAGCCCCAGCATTTT. This codes for CASSYSGQGAGQPQHF.

The gene calls are TRBV4-3 and TRBJ1-6, with unresolved D. This CDR3 spans 15 amino acids. Germline V gene data show CDR1 as LGHNA and CDR2 as YSLEER. V lost 0 bases and J lost 9, with 12 bases in between. The CDR3 is CASSQEEGLGSPLHF. The DNA for the CDR3 is TGCGCCAGCAGCCAAGAAGAGGGCCTCGGTTCACCCCTCCACTTT.

The V and J genes are TRBV7-8 and TRBJ1-2; possibly TRBD1 for D (6 bases). The CDR3 has 13 residues. Between the trimmed V and J ends, which lost 1 base and 8 bases, there was a span of 11 bases. Germline CDR1 reads SGHVS; CDR2 reads FQNEAQ. CDR3 coding DNA: TGTGCCAGCAGCTTAGGGTCAGGGGAAGGCTACACCTTC. Protein product: CASSLGSGEGYTF.

The V call is TRBV15, the J call TRBJ1-1; 8 bases are a match to TRBD1. With 5 bases clipped from V and 3 bases from J, the junction kept 8 bases outside the gene matches. Germline V CDR1 and CDR2: LNHNV, YYDKDF (reference sequence). There are 15 residues in the CDR3. As DNA, the CDR3 is TGTGCCACCAGCGCCGAAGCAGGGGGCTACACTGAAGCTTTCTTT. Encoded protein: CATSAEAGGYTEAFF. Full variable domain (missing parts from reference TRBV15 and TRBJ1-1): DAMVIQNPRYQVTQFGKPVTLSCSQTLNHNVMYWYQQKSSQAPKLLFHYYDKDFNNEADTPDNFQSRRPNTSFCFLDIRSPGLGDTAMYLCATSAEAGGYTEAFFGQGTRLTVV.

This chain joins TRBV7-2 and TRBJ1-2, with 9 bases that match TRBD1. This CDR3 is 14 amino acids long. J gave up 7 bases and V 5 bases, and 8 bases lay outside the gene matches. CDR1 and CDR2 (germline): SGHTA, FQGNSA. The CDR3 DNA reads as TGTGCCAGCAGCCTACCCGGGACAGGGTTTGGCTACACCTTC. Protein sequence: CASSLPGTGFGYTF.